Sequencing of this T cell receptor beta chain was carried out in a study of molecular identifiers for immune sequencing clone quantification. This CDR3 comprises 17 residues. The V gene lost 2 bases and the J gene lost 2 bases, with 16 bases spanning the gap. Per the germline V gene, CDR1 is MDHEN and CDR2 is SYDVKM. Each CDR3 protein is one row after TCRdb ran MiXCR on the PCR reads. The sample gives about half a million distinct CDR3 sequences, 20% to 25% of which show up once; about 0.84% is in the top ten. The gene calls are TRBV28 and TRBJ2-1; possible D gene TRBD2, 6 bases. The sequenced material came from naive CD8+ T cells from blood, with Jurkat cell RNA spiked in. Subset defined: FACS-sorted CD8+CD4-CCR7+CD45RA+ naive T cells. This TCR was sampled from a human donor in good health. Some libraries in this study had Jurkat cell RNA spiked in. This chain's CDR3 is CASSLKVGGTPYNEQFF. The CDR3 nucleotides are TGTGCCAGCAGTTTAAAAGTCGGCGGGACCCCCTACAATGAGCAGTTCTTC.